Included here is one TCR beta chain sequence, with context. The repertoire was sequenced with immunoSEQ multiplex PCR; TCRdb's copy has only in-frame clones and lacks some. The data contain tens of thousands of clones, around 92% of them singletons. The sample is drawn from a study of T cell changes during pregnancy in multiple sclerosis. Here the sequenced sample was peripheral blood, taken after pregnancy. This sequence originates from a female donor in good health, enrolled as a control in a pregnancy study.

The CDR3 spells CASPAQDRNTEAFF. The CDR3 DNA reads as TGTGCCAGCCCCGCCCAGGACAGGAACACTGAAGCTTTCTTT. The gene calls are TRBV2 and TRBJ1-1; D may be TRBD1 (6 bases). The germline V gene has CDR1 SNHLY and CDR2 FYNNEI. CDR3 length equals 14 residues. The ends were cut back, 8 bases at V and 1 base at J, with 14 bases in the middle.